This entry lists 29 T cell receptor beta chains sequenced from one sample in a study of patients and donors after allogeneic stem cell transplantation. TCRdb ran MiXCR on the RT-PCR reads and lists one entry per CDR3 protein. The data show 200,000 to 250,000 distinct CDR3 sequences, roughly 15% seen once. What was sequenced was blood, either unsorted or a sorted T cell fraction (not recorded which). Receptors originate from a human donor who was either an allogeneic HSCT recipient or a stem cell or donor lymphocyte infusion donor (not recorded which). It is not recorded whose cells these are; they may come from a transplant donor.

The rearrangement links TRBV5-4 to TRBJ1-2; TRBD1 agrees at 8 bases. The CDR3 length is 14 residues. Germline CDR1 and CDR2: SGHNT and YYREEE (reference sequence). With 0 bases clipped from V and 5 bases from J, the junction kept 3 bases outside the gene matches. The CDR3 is CASSLGQGAYGYTF. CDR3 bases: TGTGCCAGCAGCTTGGGGCAGGGGGCTTATGGCTACACCTTC.

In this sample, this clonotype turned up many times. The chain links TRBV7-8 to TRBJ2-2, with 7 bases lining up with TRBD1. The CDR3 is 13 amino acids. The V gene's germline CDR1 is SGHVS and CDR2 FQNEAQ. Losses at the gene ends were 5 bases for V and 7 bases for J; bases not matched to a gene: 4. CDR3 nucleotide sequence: TGTGCCAGCAGCAAGGGGGCCGGCGGGGAGCTGTTTTTT. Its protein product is CASSKGAGGELFF. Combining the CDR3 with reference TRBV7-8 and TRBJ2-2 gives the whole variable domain GAGVSQSPRYKVAKRGQDVALRCDPISGHVSLFWYQQALGQGPEFLTYFQNEAQLDKSGLPSDRFFAERPEGSVSTLKIQRTQQEDSAVYLCASSKGAGGELFFGEGSRLTVL.

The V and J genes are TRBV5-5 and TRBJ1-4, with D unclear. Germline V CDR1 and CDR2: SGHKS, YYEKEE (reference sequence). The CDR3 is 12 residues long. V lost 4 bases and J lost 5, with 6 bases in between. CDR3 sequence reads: CASSLLNEKLFF. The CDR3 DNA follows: TGTGCCAGCAGCCTCCTCAATGAAAAACTGTTTTTT. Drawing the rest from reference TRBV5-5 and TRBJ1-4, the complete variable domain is DAGVTQSPTHLIKTRGQQVTLRCSPISGHKSVSWYQQVLGQGPQFIFQYYEKEERGRGNFPDRFSARQFPNYSSELNVNALLLGDSALYLCASSLLNEKLFFGSGTQLSVL.

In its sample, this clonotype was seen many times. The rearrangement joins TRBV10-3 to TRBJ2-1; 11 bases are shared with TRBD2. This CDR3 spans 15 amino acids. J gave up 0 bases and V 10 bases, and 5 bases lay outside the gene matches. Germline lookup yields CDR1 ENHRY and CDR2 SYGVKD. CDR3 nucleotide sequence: TGTGCCACCAGGACTAGCGGGTACTCCTACAATGAGCAGTTCTTC. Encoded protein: CATRTSGYSYNEQFF.

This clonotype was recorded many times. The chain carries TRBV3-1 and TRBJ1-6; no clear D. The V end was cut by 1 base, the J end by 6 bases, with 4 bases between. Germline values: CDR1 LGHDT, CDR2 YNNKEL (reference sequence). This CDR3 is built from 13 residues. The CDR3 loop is CASSQVVNSPLHF. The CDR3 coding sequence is TGTGCCAGCAGCCAAGTTGTTAATTCACCCCTCCACTTT.

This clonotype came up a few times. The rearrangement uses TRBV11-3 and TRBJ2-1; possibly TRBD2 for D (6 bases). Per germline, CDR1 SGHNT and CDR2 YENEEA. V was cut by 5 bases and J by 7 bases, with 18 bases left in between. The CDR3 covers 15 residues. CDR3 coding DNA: TGTGCCAGCAGCCAGCTTTGGCGGGAAAAAAATGAGCAGTTCTTC. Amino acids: CASSQLWREKNEQFF.

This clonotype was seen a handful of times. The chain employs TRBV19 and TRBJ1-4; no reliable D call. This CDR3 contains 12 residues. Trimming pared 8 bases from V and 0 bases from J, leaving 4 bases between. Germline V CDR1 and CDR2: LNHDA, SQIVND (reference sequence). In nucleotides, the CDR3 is TGTGCCAGTGCAACAACTAATGAAAAACTGTTTTTT. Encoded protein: CASATTNEKLFF.

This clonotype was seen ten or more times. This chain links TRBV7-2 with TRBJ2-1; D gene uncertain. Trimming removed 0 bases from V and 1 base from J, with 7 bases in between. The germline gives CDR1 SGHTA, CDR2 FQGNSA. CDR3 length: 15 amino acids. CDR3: CASSLAFASYNEQFF. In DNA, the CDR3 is TGTGCCAGCAGCTTAGCATTCGCTTCCTACAATGAGCAGTTCTTC.

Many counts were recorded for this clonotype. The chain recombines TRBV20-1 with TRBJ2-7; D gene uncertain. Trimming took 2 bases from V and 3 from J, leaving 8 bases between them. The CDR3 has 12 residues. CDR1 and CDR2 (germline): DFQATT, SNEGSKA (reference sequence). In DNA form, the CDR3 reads TGCAGTGCTAGACTCCTGGACTACGAGCAGTACTTC. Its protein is CSARLLDYEQYF.

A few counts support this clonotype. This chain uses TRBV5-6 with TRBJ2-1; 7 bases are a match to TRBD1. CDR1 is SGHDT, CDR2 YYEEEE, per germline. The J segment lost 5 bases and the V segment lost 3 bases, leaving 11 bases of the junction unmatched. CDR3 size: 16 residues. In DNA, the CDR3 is TGTGCCAGCAGCTCCCGAGAGGGGGCGAGGAACAATGAGCAGTTCTTC. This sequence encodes CASSSREGARNNEQFF.

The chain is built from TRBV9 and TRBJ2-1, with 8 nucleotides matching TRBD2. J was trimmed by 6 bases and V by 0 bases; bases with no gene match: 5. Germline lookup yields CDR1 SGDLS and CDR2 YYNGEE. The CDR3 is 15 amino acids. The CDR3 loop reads CASSVGGLGSNEQFF. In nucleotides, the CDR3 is TGTGCCAGCAGCGTAGGGGGACTAGGTAGCAATGAGCAGTTCTTC.

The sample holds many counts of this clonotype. CDR3 amino acids: CSVVGYNEQFF. The DNA for the CDR3 is TGCAGCGTTGTAGGCTACAATGAGCAGTTCTTC. This chain connects TRBV29-1 to TRBJ2-1; D gene uncertain. In germline, CDR1 is SQVTM, CDR2 ANQGSEA. Trimming removed 4 bases from V and 3 bases from J, with 4 bases in between. CDR3 length equals 11 residues.

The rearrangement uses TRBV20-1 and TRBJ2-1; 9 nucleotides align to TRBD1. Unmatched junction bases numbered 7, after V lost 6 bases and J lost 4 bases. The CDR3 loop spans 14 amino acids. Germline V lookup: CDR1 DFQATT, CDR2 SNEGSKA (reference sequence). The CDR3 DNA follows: TGCAGTGCCCTAAAAGGACAGGGGTACAATGAGCAGTTCTTC. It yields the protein CSALKGQGYNEQFF.

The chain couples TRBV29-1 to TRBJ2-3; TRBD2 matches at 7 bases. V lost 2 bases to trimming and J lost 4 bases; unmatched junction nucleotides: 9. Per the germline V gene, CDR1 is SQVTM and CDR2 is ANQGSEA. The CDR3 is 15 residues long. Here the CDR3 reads CSVEHAGEVADTQYF. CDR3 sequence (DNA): TGCAGCGTTGAACATGCGGGAGAGGTTGCAGATACGCAGTATTTT.

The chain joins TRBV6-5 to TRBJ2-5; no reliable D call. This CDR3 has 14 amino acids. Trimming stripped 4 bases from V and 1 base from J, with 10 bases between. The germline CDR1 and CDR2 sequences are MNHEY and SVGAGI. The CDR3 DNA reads TGTGCCAGCAGTTTGGCCCCCACCCAAGAGACCCAGTACTTC. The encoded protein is CASSLAPTQETQYF.

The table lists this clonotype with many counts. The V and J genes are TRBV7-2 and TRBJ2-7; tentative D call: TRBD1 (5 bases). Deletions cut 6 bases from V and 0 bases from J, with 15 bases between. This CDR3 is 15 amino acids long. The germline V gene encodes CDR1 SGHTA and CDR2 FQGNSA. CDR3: CASRTDSSFSYEQYF. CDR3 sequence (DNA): TGTGCCAGCAGAACTGACAGCTCTTTCTCCTACGAGCAGTACTTC.

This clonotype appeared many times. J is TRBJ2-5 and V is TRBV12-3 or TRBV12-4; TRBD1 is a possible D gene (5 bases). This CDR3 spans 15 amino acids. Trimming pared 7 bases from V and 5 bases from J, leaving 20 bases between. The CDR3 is CASTRVSHGSETQYF. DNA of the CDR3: TGTGCCAGCACCAGGGTGTCCCACGGGTCGGAGACCCAGTACTTC.

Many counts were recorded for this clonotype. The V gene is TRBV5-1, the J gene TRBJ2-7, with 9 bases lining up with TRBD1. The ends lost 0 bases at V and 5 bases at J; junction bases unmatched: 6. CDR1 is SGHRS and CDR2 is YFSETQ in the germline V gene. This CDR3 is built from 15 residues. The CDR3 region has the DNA TGCGCCAGCAGCTTGGGAGGGACAGGGATGCACGAGCAGTACTTC. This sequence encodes CASSLGGTGMHEQYF.

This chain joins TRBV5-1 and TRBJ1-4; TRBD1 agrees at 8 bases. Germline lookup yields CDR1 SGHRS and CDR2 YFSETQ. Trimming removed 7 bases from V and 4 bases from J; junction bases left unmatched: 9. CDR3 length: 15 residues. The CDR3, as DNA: TGCGCCAGCCGGTCCTCCGGACAGGGTAATGAAAAACTGTTTTTT. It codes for CASRSSGQGNEKLFF.

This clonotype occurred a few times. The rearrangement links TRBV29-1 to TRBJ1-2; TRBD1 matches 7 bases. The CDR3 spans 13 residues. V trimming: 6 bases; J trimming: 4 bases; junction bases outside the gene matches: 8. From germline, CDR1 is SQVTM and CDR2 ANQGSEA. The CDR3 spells CSVDQGVGYGYTF. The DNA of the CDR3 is TGCAGCGTAGATCAGGGGGTAGGCTATGGCTACACCTTC.

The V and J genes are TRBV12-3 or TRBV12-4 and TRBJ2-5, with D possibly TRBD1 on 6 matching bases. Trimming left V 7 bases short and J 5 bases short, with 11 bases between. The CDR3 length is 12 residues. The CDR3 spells CASTNGGETQYF. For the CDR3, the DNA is TGTGCCAGCACGAATGGGGGCGAGACCCAGTACTTC.

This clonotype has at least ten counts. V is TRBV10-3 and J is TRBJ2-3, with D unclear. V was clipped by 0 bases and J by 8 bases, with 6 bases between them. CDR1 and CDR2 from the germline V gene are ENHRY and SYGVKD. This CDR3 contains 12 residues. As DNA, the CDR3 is TGTGCCATCAGTGAGTCAATCACTACGCAGTATTTT. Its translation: CAISESITTQYF.

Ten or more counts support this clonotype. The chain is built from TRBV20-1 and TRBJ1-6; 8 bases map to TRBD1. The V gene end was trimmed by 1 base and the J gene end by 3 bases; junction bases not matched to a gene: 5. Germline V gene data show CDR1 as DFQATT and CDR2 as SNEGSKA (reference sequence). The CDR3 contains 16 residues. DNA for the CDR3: TGCAGTGCTAGAGCCCCGGGACAGGACTATAATTCACCCCTCCACTTT. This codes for CSARAPGQDYNSPLHF.

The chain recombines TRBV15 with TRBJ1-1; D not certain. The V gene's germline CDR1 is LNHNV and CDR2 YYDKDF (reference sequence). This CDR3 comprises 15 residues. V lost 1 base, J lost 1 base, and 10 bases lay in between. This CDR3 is CATSRGVTENTEAFF. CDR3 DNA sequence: TGTGCCACCAGCAGAGGGGTCACAGAGAACACTGAAGCTTTCTTT.

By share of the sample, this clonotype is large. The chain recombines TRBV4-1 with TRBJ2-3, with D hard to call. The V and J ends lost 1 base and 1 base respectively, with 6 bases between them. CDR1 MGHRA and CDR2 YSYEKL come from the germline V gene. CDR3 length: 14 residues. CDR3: CASSQVSGTDTQYF. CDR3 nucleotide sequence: TGCGCCAGCAGCCAAGTGTCGGGCACAGATACGCAGTATTTT.

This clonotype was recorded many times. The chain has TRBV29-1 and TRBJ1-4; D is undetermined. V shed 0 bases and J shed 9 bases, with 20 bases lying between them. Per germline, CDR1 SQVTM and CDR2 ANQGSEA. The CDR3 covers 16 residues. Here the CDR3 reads CSVEEYDTLPGQKLFF. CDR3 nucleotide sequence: TGCAGCGTTGAAGAATACGACACCCTGCCAGGCCAAAAACTGTTTTTT.

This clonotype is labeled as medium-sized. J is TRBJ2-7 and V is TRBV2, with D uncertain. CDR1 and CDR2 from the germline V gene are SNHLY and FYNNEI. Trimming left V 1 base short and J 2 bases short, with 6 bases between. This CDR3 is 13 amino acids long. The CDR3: CASSEDGAYEQYF. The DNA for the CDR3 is TGTGCCAGCAGTGAAGACGGAGCCTACGAGCAGTACTTC.

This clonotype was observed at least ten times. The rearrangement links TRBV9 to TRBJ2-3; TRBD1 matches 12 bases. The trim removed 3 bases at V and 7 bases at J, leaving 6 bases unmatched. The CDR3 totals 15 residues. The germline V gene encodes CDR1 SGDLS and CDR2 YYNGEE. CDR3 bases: TGTGCCAGCAGCGCCGGGACAGGGGGCGCGCATACGCAGTATTTT. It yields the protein CASSAGTGGAHTQYF.

CDR3 bases: TGTGCCAGCAGTTTGTATAGTCCGAGCGGACAGCAGTTCTTC. As protein: CASSLYSPSGQQFF. This chain links TRBV27 with TRBJ2-1, with a tentative D call TRBD2 (5 bases). V lost 3 bases, J lost 11 bases, and 17 bases lay in between. Per the germline V gene, CDR1 is MNHEY and CDR2 is SMNVEV (reference sequence). CDR3 length: 14 residues.